One T cell receptor beta chain is described in this entry. Its antigen has not been determined. No base quality values were provided; no much bigger clone lies one nucleotide off. The sample comes from a study of cytomegalovirus exposure and HLA in healthy donors (dated by TCRdb to 2017 to 2019). About the full investigation: An earlier analysis of approximately 640 of the donors reported about 250 Gb of sequence data and around 120 million unique TCR beta sequences from about 179 million T cells. Using immunosequencing, the study profiled T cell repertoires from 666 subjects and related those repertoires to cytomegalovirus serostatus. A later genetic analysis took genome-wide SNP genotypes for about 65% of the 666 donors and used that subset as a discovery cohort. Rather than using new phenotypic data, the later analysis identified candidate immune exposures from TCR beta sequences and from how often those sequences occurred across donors. HLA typing included class I and class II loci at four-digit resolution. A later analysis re-analyzed previously published TCR beta repertoires from approximately 700 donors and added high-resolution HLA genotyping to study TCR occurrence patterns. An earlier analysis of roughly 580 of the donors used high-throughput TCR beta sequencing to judge whether each TCR beta V gene segment behaved as functional or pseudogenic. Besides the first cohort of hundreds of subjects, a separate validation cohort made up of roughly 130 different subjects was used. Alongside the repertoire data, information on donor age, sex, ethnicity and CMV serostatus was compiled. An early release that covered about 640 HLA-typed donors contained approximately 300 gigabases of sequencing data and 65 million to 100 million unique TCR sequences. Roughly five DR-DQ haplotypes were treated as single units for association and clustering because of strong linkage in the cohort. To predict cytomegalovirus infection status, the study combined high-throughput TCR immunosequencing, statistical association of individual TCRs with disease status, and machine learning. The number of typed donors differed by locus: roughly 629-640 for A, B, C, DRB1 and DQB1; some 540 for DQA1; 606 for DPA1; and around 450 for DPB1. On average, around 240,000 unique TCR beta nucleotide sequences were sequenced per donor among roughly 430 genotyped donors of the cohort, with around 19% of those sequences being non-productive. All discovery cohort repertoires had been generated on a single sequencing platform. Of the 300 to 450 genotyped donors, 65% to 90% were placed in the genetic ancestry cluster associated with self-reported Caucasian donors. The study aimed to test whether cataloging public T cell receptors could reveal signatures of past pathogen exposure. Study-wide conclusions, independent of this receptor: The earlier analysis of around 600 of the donors excluded roughly 16 rarely observed V segments, including chromosome 9 orphons, because counts were too low. Broadly in line with IMGT annotations, most TCR beta V segments showed up in productive rearrangements about 87% or about 30% of the time in an earlier analysis of approximately 640 of the donors. The only immune exposure information available for the cohort was CMV serostatus. Most CMV-associated TCR beta chains appeared to be HLA-restricted in a later analysis, and the HLA associations seemed to be driven largely by CMV exposure. A total of 150 to 200 TCR beta chains were listed by the study as associated with cytomegalovirus. In a later genetic analysis, a missense DCLRE1C variant was associated with V-gene and J-gene trimming of TCR beta chains, and the association was replicated in an independent cohort. According to a later analysis, parvovirus B19, influenza, CMV and Epstein-Barr virus appeared linked to several top co-occurrence clusters. Compared with equally common non-associated chains, HLA-associated TCR beta chains in a later analysis were more clonally expanded and had lower generation probabilities. In a later analysis, the rate of TCR association differed among HLA loci, with DRB1 alleles having the most associated TCRs and HLA-C alleles having the fewest. Correlated functional status among segregating V segments might be attributable to linkage disequilibrium, but an unknown experimental factor could not be ruled out. In both the original and validation cohorts, the classifier was reported to diagnose cytomegalovirus status with high specificity and sensitivity. Sequencing depth was assumed to be roughly uniform across donors in the presence/absence analyses, though that assumption may not hold. In a later genetic analysis, fewer N-insertions in productive TCRs were reported among donors in an Asian-associated ancestry cluster than the approximately 710-donor mean. In vitro tests confirmed that a few of the cytomegalovirus-associated TCR beta chains recognize cytomegalovirus antigens. The sequencing pipeline was judged likely to have produced a cluster of highly shared sequence variants as a technical artifact. Across donors, most TCR sequences were observed very rarely, whereas some public TCRs were present in many individuals. At a false discovery rate of 0.05, a later analysis linked about 16,000 TCR beta sequences to specific HLA alleles. A further reported finding was that TCR beta sequences accurately predicted the HLA-A and HLA-B alleles for most subjects in the first cohort. When HLA alleles, especially DR and DQ, strongly co-occurred, attributing TCR associations to individual alleles was difficult. The authors suggested that the approach could potentially be extended to other disease states and immunological phenotypes. Because some donors lacked HLA typing at each locus, the association tests relied only on the typed subset. The cohort was sequenced for TCR beta chains only, and without alpha or paired-chain data the features that could be detected were limited.

The cohort was made up of 650 to 700 healthy bone marrow donors. At the time of sampling, every cohort member was nominally healthy, though immune exposures that went unrecorded were likely present. The donor tested CMV seronegative, placing the donor among the 300 to 450 seronegative members of the cohort. A peripheral blood sample was collected from each donor, and TCR beta sequencing was performed on peripheral blood mononuclear cells. The Qiagen DNeasy Blood Extraction Kit was used to extract genomic DNA from the blood cell samples. Library construction relied on the immunoSEQ multiplex PCR assay. For the multiplex PCR, a mixture combining 60 forward primers for TCR Vbeta segments and 13 reverse primers for TCR Jbeta segments was used. A multiplex PCR assay on genomic DNA amplified the CDR3 region of rearranged TCR beta genes. Amplified TCR beta libraries were sequenced as 87-base-pair reads on the Illumina HiSeq System. The original pipeline was this. A later analysis tallied 80 million to 95 million unique TCR beta chains across the approximately 670 repertoires, and 10 million to 11 million of those chains were shared by two or more donors. A nearest-neighbor algorithm error-corrected the raw reads and collapsed the reads into unique sequences, merging closely related sequences to remove PCR and sequencing errors. V, D and J gene segments were assigned by aligning CDR3 sequences to IMGT reference sequences. For a sequence to be retained, a match of at least six nucleotides was required to both a V gene segment and a J gene segment. Rearrangements were classified as productive when the CDR3 lacked stop codons and remained in frame with V and J, and all other rearrangements were classified as non-productive. CDR3 was defined by IMGT convention, running from the second conserved V-encoded cysteine to the conserved J-encoded phenylalanine. The earlier analysis of about 570 of the donors excluded any sequence lacking an unambiguous match to a single V gene segment. In an earlier analysis of about 590 of the donors, a V segment was called functional when productive rearrangements were above 56.7%, and segregating when the standard deviation between donors exceeded 5%. A statistical classification framework was built to diagnose cytomegalovirus status from the catalog of TCR beta chain sequences. V and J gene assignment, in a later analysis, came from comparing TCR nucleotide sequences with IMGT/GENE-DB human TR gene sequences. In a later analysis, CDR3 sequences and most-parsimonious VDJ recombination scenarios were assigned using the TCRdist pipeline. In a later analysis, each TCR beta chain was defined by its CDR3 amino acid sequence together with its V-gene family, and reads lacking a unique V-gene family were excluded. As a way to deal with suspected cross-contamination and a sequencing artifact, a later analysis dropped roughly 620 nucleotide sequences that were highly shared and had low generation probability. For each public chain, a later analysis derived a clonal expansion index from normalized ranks of inferred template counts within each repertoire. A later analysis computed generation probabilities with a VDJ recombination model fitted to out-of-frame rearrangements, and checked the results against IGoR. Hypergeometric tests were used in a later analysis to score TCR-TCR, TCR-HLA and TCR-CMV co-occurrence, with a repertoire-size bias correction applied to the TCR pairs. A later analysis estimated false discovery rates by permuting HLA or CMV assignments 20 times. A later analysis grouped co-occurring TCRs with DBSCAN, adding TCRdist sequence similarity when clustering within HLA-allele-positive subsets. Repertoires with fewer than 30,000 or more than 120,000 public chains were left out of co-occurrence clustering, as were roughly five repertoires with anomalous nucleotide sharing. In TCRdb, the immuneACCESS table is reduced to in-frame sequences with V and J assigned. These tables do not hold every clone; where another copy was compared, an unresolved V gene accounts for under half, and the others remain unexplained. The DNA was the basis for D and trimming; V, J and clone size are from that table. The sample profile shows approximately 170,000 clones; over 60% of them were found once. Approximately 2.2% of the sample belongs to the ten largest clones.

Sequences were obtained from PBMCs. This TCR derives from a woman aged 45-65 years in good health and CMV-seronegative.

The CDR3 region has the sequence CASSQLGQSTGELFF. DNA sequence: TGTGCCAGTAGCCAATTGGGACAGTCCACCGGGGAGCTGTTTTTT. The V gene is TRBV19 and the J gene is TRBJ2-2; TRBD1 fits 7 bases in the junction. From the cysteine up to the phenylalanine, the CDR3 has a length of 15 residues. The read is trimmed to its CDR3 DNA, 45 bases read in frame from base 1. The germline V end is reduced by 6 bases and the J end by 4 bases; junction bases left unmatched: 8. The germline V gene (reference sequence) provides CDR1 LNHDA and CDR2 SQIVND. The CDR3, completed at both ends by the reference TRBV19 and TRBJ2-2 genes, gives the full variable domain DGGITQSPKYLFRKEGQNVTLSCEQNLNHDAMYWYRQDPGQGLRLIYYSQIVNDFQKGDIAEGYSVSREKKESFPLTVTSAQKNPTAFYLCASSQLGQSTGELFFGEGSRLTVL.